This T cell receptor (beta chain) appears in the sequencing data of a study of blood T cells in healthy people across ages. Then a second PCR, running about 7 to 11 cycles, was carried out with a sample-barcoded 5' primer and a J-beta primer mix. TCRdb fed the 5' RACE reads into MiXCR, producing one record per CDR3 protein. Among fewer than 600,000 distinct CDR3 sequences listed, 27% were seen once. Collection of 9.5 to 10 milliliters of peripheral blood was performed for each donor. The same sample was also studied in work on T cells of mothers and their children. That investigation notes: All donors were healthy and Caucasian; they were a few mothers and their six children. From each mother came over 10 million TCR beta CDR3 reads, and from each child came approximately 2.8 million.

Source material: blood. The receptor comes from a boy aged 2 to 10 in good health.

CDR3 sequence: CASSQEIAGGYNEQFF. In DNA, the CDR3 is TGTGCCAGCAGCCAAGAGATAGCGGGGGGATACAATGAGCAGTTCTTC. This chain joins TRBV4-2 and TRBJ2-1, with 10 bases identical to TRBD2. CDR3 length: 16 residues. The J segment lost 4 bases and the V segment lost 0 bases, leaving 3 bases of the junction unmatched. The V gene's germline CDR1 is LGHNA and CDR2 YNFKEQ.